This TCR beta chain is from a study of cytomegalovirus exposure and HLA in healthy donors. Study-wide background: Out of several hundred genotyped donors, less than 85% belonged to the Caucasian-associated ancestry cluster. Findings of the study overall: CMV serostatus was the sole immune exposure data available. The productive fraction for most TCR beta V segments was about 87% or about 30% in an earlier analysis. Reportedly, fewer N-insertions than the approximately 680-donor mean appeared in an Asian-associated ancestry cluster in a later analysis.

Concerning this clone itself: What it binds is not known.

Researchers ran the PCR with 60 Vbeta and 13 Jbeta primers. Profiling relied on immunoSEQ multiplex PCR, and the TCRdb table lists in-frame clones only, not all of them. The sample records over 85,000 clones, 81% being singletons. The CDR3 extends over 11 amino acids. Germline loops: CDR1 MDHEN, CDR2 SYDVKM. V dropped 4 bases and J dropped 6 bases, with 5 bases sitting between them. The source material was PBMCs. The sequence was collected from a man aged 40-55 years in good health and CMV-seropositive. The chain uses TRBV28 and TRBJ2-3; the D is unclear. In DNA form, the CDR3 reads TGTGCCAGCAGTTCCATTGATACGCAGTATTTT. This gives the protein CASSSIDTQYF.